These T cell receptor beta chains were read from a single sample in a study of T-cell reconstitution after alpha-beta-depleted transplantation in children. In TCRdb, the PCR reads were re-called with MiXCR into one record per CDR3 protein. The sample holds 780,000 or so distinct CDR3 sequences; about 15% are singletons and the top ten take approximately 4.5%. Here the sequenced sample was PBMCs, mostly from graft donor cells, taken 360 days after TCRalphabeta/CD19-depleted stem cell transplant. The receptors were sampled from a male patient younger than 18 who had a stem cell transplant for acute lymphoblastic leukemia, so the T cells may come from the graft donor. Each CDR3 is given with its conserved first and last residue. The D gene is left open where the match is weak. Clone size appears in some rows only: once, few, many, or a class for an expanded clone.

D gene: TRBD2; V gene: TRBV5-1; CDR3 length: 13; clone size: once; J gene: TRBJ2-3; CDR3 protein: CASRERETDTQYF; CDR3 DNA: TGCGCCAGCAGAGAGCGGGAGACAGATACGCAGTATTTT
D gene: NA; V gene: TRBV3-1; CDR3 length: 12; clone size: few; J gene: TRBJ2-7; CDR3 protein: CASSSQGEEQYF; CDR3 DNA: TGTGCCAGCAGTTCACAGGGAGAAGAGCAGTACTTC
D gene: TRBD2; V gene: TRBV7-6; CDR3 length: 18; clone size: NA; J gene: TRBJ2-7; CDR3 protein: CASSLGSGFAGGYYEQYF; CDR3 DNA: TGTGCCAGCAGCTTAGGTAGTGGCTTCGCGGGAGGGTACTACGAGCAGTACTTC
D gene: NA; V gene: TRBV5-1; CDR3 length: 15; clone size: few; J gene: TRBJ2-7; CDR3 protein: CASSRGSGAGHEQYF; CDR3 DNA: TGCGCCAGCAGCCGAGGCTCAGGGGCCGGCCACGAGCAGTACTTC
D gene: TRBD2; V gene: TRBV3-1; CDR3 length: 17; clone size: NA; J gene: TRBJ2-7; CDR3 protein: CASSQDLTSGISYEQYF; CDR3 DNA: TGTGCCAGCAGCCAAGATCTGACTAGCGGGATCTCCTACGAGCAGTACTTC
D gene: NA; V gene: TRBV14; CDR3 length: 15; clone size: many; J gene: TRBJ2-1; CDR3 protein: CASSPTSDSYNEQFF; CDR3 DNA: TGTGCCAGCAGCCCAACTAGTGATTCCTACAATGAGCAGTTCTTC
D gene: NA; V gene: TRBV5-1; CDR3 length: 12; clone size: NA; J gene: TRBJ2-1; CDR3 protein: CASRIAYNEQFF; CDR3 DNA: TGCGCCAGCAGGATCGCGTACAATGAGCAGTTCTTC
D gene: NA; V gene: TRBV12-3/TRBV12-4; CDR3 length: 16; clone size: NA; J gene: TRBJ1-4; CDR3 protein: CASAGGSGATNEKLFF; CDR3 DNA: TGTGCCAGCGCGGGGGGCAGTGGTGCAACTAATGAAAAACTGTTTTTT
D gene: NA; V gene: TRBV4-1; CDR3 length: 13; clone size: few; J gene: TRBJ1-1; CDR3 protein: CASSQAQTYEAFF; CDR3 DNA: TGCGCCAGCAGCCAAGCTCAGACCTATGAAGCTTTCTTT
D gene: TRBD1; V gene: TRBV7-9; CDR3 length: 16; clone size: NA; J gene: TRBJ1-2; CDR3 protein: CASSSLSGQGINGYTF; CDR3 DNA: TGTGCCAGCAGCTCCTTGTCCGGACAGGGAATCAATGGCTACACCTTC
D gene: TRBD2; V gene: TRBV27; CDR3 length: 20; clone size: NA; J gene: TRBJ2-2; CDR3 protein: CASSPPGTSRRARGTGELFF; CDR3 DNA: TGTGCCAGCAGCCCCCCCGGGACTAGCAGACGAGCGCGGGGCACCGGGGAGCTGTTTTTT
D gene: NA; V gene: TRBV4-2; CDR3 length: 14; clone size: few; J gene: TRBJ1-1; CDR3 protein: CASSPRVALERAFF; CDR3 DNA: TGTGCCAGCAGCCCCAGGGTTGCTCTCGAGAGGGCTTTCTTT
D gene: NA; V gene: TRBV29-1; CDR3 length: 13; clone size: few; J gene: TRBJ2-5; CDR3 protein: CSVDYMTQETQYF; CDR3 DNA: TGCAGCGTTGATTACATGACACAAGAGACCCAGTACTTC
D gene: NA; V gene: TRBV5-1; CDR3 length: 15; clone size: NA; J gene: TRBJ2-7; CDR3 protein: CASRSTWKSSYEQYF; CDR3 DNA: TGCGCCAGCAGGTCGACTTGGAAAAGCTCCTACGAGCAGTACTTC
D gene: TRBD2; V gene: TRBV4-2; CDR3 length: 21; clone size: NA; J gene: TRBJ2-5; CDR3 protein: CASSQEGLAGTIRSRQETQYF; CDR3 DNA: TGTGCCAGCAGCCAAGAGGGACTAGCGGGAACGATTCGATCGAGGCAAGAGACCCAGTACTTC
D gene: NA; V gene: TRBV6-4; CDR3 length: 15; clone size: NA; J gene: TRBJ2-2; CDR3 protein: CASSGRSHGRGELFF; CDR3 DNA: TGTGCCAGCAGTGGTCGTTCACACGGAAGGGGGGAGCTGTTTTTT
D gene: NA; V gene: TRBV14; CDR3 length: 18; clone size: NA; J gene: TRBJ2-5; CDR3 protein: CASSQDRAGLFFQETQYF; CDR3 DNA: TGTGCCAGCAGCCAAGATAGGGCAGGGCTCTTCTTCCAAGAGACCCAGTACTTC
D gene: NA; V gene: TRBV2; CDR3 length: 14; clone size: NA; J gene: TRBJ1-1; CDR3 protein: CASKIGRMNTEAFF; CDR3 DNA: TGTGCCAGCAAAATCGGGAGAATGAACACTGAAGCTTTCTTT
D gene: NA; V gene: TRBV3-1; CDR3 length: 17; clone size: few; J gene: TRBJ2-1; CDR3 protein: CASSPRRPRESYNEQFF; CDR3 DNA: TGTGCCAGCAGCCCAAGGAGGCCCAGGGAGTCTTACAATGAGCAGTTCTTC
D gene: NA; V gene: TRBV12-3/TRBV12-4; CDR3 length: 13; clone size: NA; J gene: TRBJ2-3; CDR3 protein: CASSWVVGDTQYF; CDR3 DNA: TGTGCCAGCAGTTGGGTGGTTGGCGATACGCAGTATTTT
D gene: TRBD2; V gene: TRBV5-1; CDR3 length: 14; clone size: NA; J gene: TRBJ2-7; CDR3 protein: CASGEAGVAYEQYF; CDR3 DNA: TGCGCCAGCGGAGAAGCGGGAGTTGCCTACGAGCAGTACTTC
D gene: TRBD1; V gene: TRBV7-9; CDR3 length: 14; clone size: many; J gene: TRBJ1-2; CDR3 protein: CASSLAETGSGYTF; CDR3 DNA: TGTGCCAGCAGCTTAGCGGAGACAGGGAGTGGCTACACCTTC
D gene: TRBD2; V gene: TRBV7-3; CDR3 length: 15; clone size: NA; J gene: TRBJ2-3; CDR3 protein: CASSPRGGYTDTQYF; CDR3 DNA: TGTGCCAGCAGCCCCCGGGGGGGCTACACAGATACGCAGTATTTT
D gene: NA; V gene: TRBV20-1; CDR3 length: 13; clone size: NA; J gene: TRBJ2-7; CDR3 protein: CSATLGAWHEQYF; CDR3 DNA: TGCAGTGCCACCTTGGGAGCTTGGCACGAGCAGTACTTC
D gene: NA; V gene: TRBV4-1; CDR3 length: 16; clone size: few; J gene: TRBJ2-7; CDR3 protein: CASSQDARDTSYEQYF; CDR3 DNA: TGCGCCAGCAGCCAAGATGCCCGGGACACCTCCTACGAGCAGTACTTC
D gene: TRBD2; V gene: TRBV5-1; CDR3 length: 15; clone size: many; J gene: TRBJ2-7; CDR3 protein: CASSLLAGGSYEQYF; CDR3 DNA: TGCGCCAGCAGCTTATTGGCGGGAGGCTCCTACGAGCAGTACTTC
D gene: TRBD2; V gene: TRBV7-6; CDR3 length: 15; clone size: NA; J gene: TRBJ2-1; CDR3 protein: CASSLARGRANTLFF; CDR3 DNA: TGTGCCAGCAGCTTAGCGCGCGGGAGGGCCAATACACTGTTCTTC
D gene: NA; V gene: TRBV12-3/TRBV12-4; CDR3 length: 14; clone size: NA; J gene: TRBJ2-3; CDR3 protein: CASSLVDSTDTQYF; CDR3 DNA: TGTGCCAGCAGTTTAGTAGACAGCACAGATACGCAGTATTTT
D gene: NA; V gene: TRBV4-1; CDR3 length: 13; clone size: few; J gene: TRBJ2-7; CDR3 protein: CASSPPSGVEQYF; CDR3 DNA: TGCGCCAGCAGCCCGCCATCGGGGGTCGAGCAGTACTTC
D gene: NA; V gene: TRBV20-1; CDR3 length: 16; clone size: NA; J gene: TRBJ2-5; CDR3 protein: CSARDTQRGQQSAQYF; CDR3 DNA: TGCAGTGCTAGAGATACACAGCGCGGACAACAGTCTGCCCAGTACTTC
D gene: TRBD1; V gene: TRBV18; CDR3 length: 17; clone size: few; J gene: TRBJ2-3; CDR3 protein: CASSPSRQGRRTDTQYF; CDR3 DNA: TGTGCCAGCTCACCATCCCGACAGGGAAGGCGCACAGATACGCAGTATTTT
D gene: TRBD1; V gene: TRBV20-1; CDR3 length: 18; clone size: few; J gene: TRBJ1-5; CDR3 protein: CSARDSRVGTGGNQPQHF; CDR3 DNA: TGCAGTGCTAGAGATTCTCGAGTAGGGACAGGGGGCAATCAGCCCCAGCATTTT
D gene: TRBD2; V gene: TRBV5-6; CDR3 length: 18; clone size: few; J gene: TRBJ2-1; CDR3 protein: CASSLLSGFLVYRNEQFF; CDR3 DNA: TGTGCCAGCAGCTTGCTTAGCGGGTTTTTAGTATATCGGAATGAGCAGTTCTTC
D gene: TRBD1; V gene: TRBV5-6; CDR3 length: 16; clone size: few; J gene: TRBJ2-7; CDR3 protein: CASSHPGGRTPYEQYF; CDR3 DNA: TGTGCCAGCAGCCATCCAGGGGGACGGACCCCCTACGAGCAGTACTTC
D gene: NA; V gene: TRBV29-1; CDR3 length: 14; clone size: many; J gene: TRBJ2-1; CDR3 protein: CSGVADLFYNEQFF; CDR3 DNA: TGCAGTGGGGTAGCGGACCTGTTTTACAATGAGCAGTTCTTC
D gene: NA; V gene: TRBV20-1; CDR3 length: 14; clone size: NA; J gene: TRBJ2-5; CDR3 protein: CSARGGDLQETQYF; CDR3 DNA: TGCAGTGCTAGAGGGGGGGATCTCCAAGAGACCCAGTACTTC
D gene: NA; V gene: TRBV9; CDR3 length: 15; clone size: many; J gene: TRBJ2-1; CDR3 protein: CASSSPLRENNEQFF; CDR3 DNA: TGTGCCAGCAGCTCTCCTCTCCGGGAGAACAATGAGCAGTTCTTC
D gene: TRBD2; V gene: TRBV7-8; CDR3 length: 13; clone size: few; J gene: TRBJ2-7; CDR3 protein: CASSKTSPYEQYF; CDR3 DNA: TGTGCCAGCAGCAAGACTAGCCCCTACGAGCAGTACTTC
D gene: NA; V gene: TRBV20-1; CDR3 length: 16; clone size: NA; J gene: TRBJ2-3; CDR3 protein: CSARDLWDSGTDTQYF; CDR3 DNA: TGCAGTGCTAGAGATTTGTGGGACTCAGGCACAGATACGCAGTATTTT
D gene: TRBD2; V gene: TRBV7-3; CDR3 length: 16; clone size: NA; J gene: TRBJ2-7; CDR3 protein: CASSFLAGGLSCEQYF; CDR3 DNA: TGTGCCAGCAGCTTCCTAGCGGGAGGTTTAAGTTGCGAGCAGTACTTC
D gene: NA; V gene: TRBV20-1; CDR3 length: 11; clone size: few; J gene: TRBJ1-2; CDR3 protein: CSARKNYGYTF; CDR3 DNA: TGCAGTGCTAGGAAAAACTATGGCTACACCTTC
D gene: NA; V gene: TRBV6-1; CDR3 length: 17; clone size: few; J gene: TRBJ2-1; CDR3 protein: CASRHRADRWLGNEQFF; CDR3 DNA: TGTGCCAGCAGGCATCGTGCCGACAGGTGGTTGGGCAATGAGCAGTTCTTC
D gene: NA; V gene: TRBV4-1; CDR3 length: 13; clone size: few; J gene: TRBJ2-7; CDR3 protein: CASSQLDGYEQYF; CDR3 DNA: TGCGCCAGCAGCCAGCTGGACGGCTACGAGCAGTACTTC
D gene: NA; V gene: TRBV5-1; CDR3 length: 16; clone size: many; J gene: TRBJ2-3; CDR3 protein: CASSLDLQTSTDTQYF; CDR3 DNA: TGCGCCAGCAGCTTGGACCTGCAGACTAGCACAGATACGCAGTATTTT
D gene: NA; V gene: TRBV15; CDR3 length: 13; clone size: NA; J gene: TRBJ2-7; CDR3 protein: CATSRALGDEQYF; CDR3 DNA: TGTGCCACCAGCAGAGCTCTAGGAGACGAGCAGTACTTC
D gene: TRBD1; V gene: TRBV29-1; CDR3 length: 12; clone size: NA; J gene: TRBJ2-7; CDR3 protein: CSARQGYNEQYF; CDR3 DNA: TGCAGCGCTCGACAGGGCTACAACGAGCAGTACTTC
D gene: TRBD1; V gene: TRBV27; CDR3 length: 15; clone size: few; J gene: TRBJ2-7; CDR3 protein: CASSFLYRGIYEQYF; CDR3 DNA: TGTGCCAGCAGTTTTCTGTACAGGGGTATATACGAGCAGTACTTC
D gene: NA; V gene: TRBV12-3/TRBV12-4; CDR3 length: 17; clone size: few; J gene: TRBJ2-5; CDR3 protein: CASSFLLAFNGQETQYF; CDR3 DNA: TGTGCCAGCAGTTTCCTGCTAGCGTTCAACGGCCAAGAGACCCAGTACTTC
D gene: NA; V gene: TRBV10-3; CDR3 length: 16; clone size: many; J gene: TRBJ1-2; CDR3 protein: CAISDRGRLTNYGYTF; CDR3 DNA: TGTGCCATCAGTGATAGGGGACGGCTGACTAACTATGGCTACACCTTC
D gene: TRBD2; V gene: TRBV7-6; CDR3 length: 16; clone size: few; J gene: TRBJ2-2; CDR3 protein: CASSDSGRDGTGELFF; CDR3 DNA: TGTGCCAGCAGTGATAGCGGGAGGGACGGCACCGGGGAGCTGTTTTTT
D gene: NA; V gene: TRBV5-1; CDR3 length: 16; clone size: NA; J gene: TRBJ2-1; CDR3 protein: CASSLGNRGGLALQFF; CDR3 DNA: TGCGCCAGCAGCTTGGGGAACAGGGGAGGTCTAGCGTTGCAGTTCTTC
D gene: NA; V gene: TRBV2; CDR3 length: 19; clone size: once; J gene: TRBJ1-1; CDR3 protein: CTSSLIGFGGGGRGTEAFF; CDR3 DNA: TGTACCAGCAGTTTAATAGGGTTCGGTGGTGGAGGGAGGGGCACTGAAGCTTTCTTT
D gene: NA; V gene: TRBV6-6; CDR3 length: 13; clone size: few; J gene: TRBJ2-2; CDR3 protein: CASRPPITGELFF; CDR3 DNA: TGTGCCAGCAGACCACCTATCACCGGGGAGCTGTTTTTT
D gene: NA; V gene: TRBV6-6; CDR3 length: 12; clone size: few; J gene: TRBJ1-2; CDR3 protein: CASSYSGTGDTF; CDR3 DNA: TGTGCCAGCAGTTACTCGGGTACCGGAGACACCTTC
D gene: NA; V gene: TRBV29-1; CDR3 length: 13; clone size: few; J gene: TRBJ2-7; CDR3 protein: CSVEGDNFYEQYF; CDR3 DNA: TGCAGCGTTGAGGGGGACAATTTCTACGAGCAGTACTTC
D gene: TRBD1; V gene: TRBV5-1; CDR3 length: 16; clone size: NA; J gene: TRBJ1-5; CDR3 protein: CASSWGDRSSNQPQHF; CDR3 DNA: TGCGCCAGCAGCTGGGGGGACAGGAGTAGCAATCAGCCCCAGCATTTT
D gene: NA; V gene: TRBV7-6; CDR3 length: 15; clone size: NA; J gene: TRBJ2-3; CDR3 protein: CASSLIDASTDTQYF; CDR3 DNA: TGTGCCAGCAGCTTAATCGATGCTAGCACAGATACGCAGTATTTT
D gene: NA; V gene: TRBV4-1; CDR3 length: 14; clone size: few; J gene: TRBJ2-2; CDR3 protein: CASSPTAWTGELFF; CDR3 DNA: TGCGCCAGCAGCCCCACCGCGTGGACCGGGGAGCTGTTTTTT